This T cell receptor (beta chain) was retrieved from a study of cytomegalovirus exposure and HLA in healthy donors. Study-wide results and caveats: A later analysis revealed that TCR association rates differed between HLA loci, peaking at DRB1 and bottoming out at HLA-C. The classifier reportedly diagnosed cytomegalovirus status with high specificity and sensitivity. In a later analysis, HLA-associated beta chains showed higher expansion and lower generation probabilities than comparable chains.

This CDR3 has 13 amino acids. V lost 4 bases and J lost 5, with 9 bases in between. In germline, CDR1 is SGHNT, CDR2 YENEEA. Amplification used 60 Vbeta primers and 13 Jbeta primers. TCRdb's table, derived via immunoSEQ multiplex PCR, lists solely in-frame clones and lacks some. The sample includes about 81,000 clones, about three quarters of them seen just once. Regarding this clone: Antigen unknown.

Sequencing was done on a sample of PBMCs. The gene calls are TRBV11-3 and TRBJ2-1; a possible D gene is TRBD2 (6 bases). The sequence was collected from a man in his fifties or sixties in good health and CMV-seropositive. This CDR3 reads CASSSRTNNEQFF. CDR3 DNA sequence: TGTGCCAGCAGCTCCCGGACTAACAATGAGCAGTTCTTC. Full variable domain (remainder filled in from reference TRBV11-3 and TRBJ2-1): EAGVVQSPRYKIIEKKQPVAFWCNPISGHNTLYWYLQNLGQGPELLIRYENEEAVDDSQLPKDRFSAERLKGVDSTLKIQPAELGDSAVYLCASSSRTNNEQFFGPGTRLTVL.